This T cell receptor (beta chain) was profiled in a study of blood T cell repertoires in COVID-19. In the study overall: The analysed material was cDNA or gDNA that came from T cells, B-cell-depleted T cells, or PBMCs.

The germline V gene encodes CDR1 LNHDA and CDR2 SQIVND (reference sequence). Between the trimmed V and J ends, which lost 7 bases and 4 bases, there was a span of 13 bases. This CDR3 contains 14 residues. Adults between roughly 18 and 90 years of age took part from under 30 US areas. Participant-reported clinical history was the basis for cohort assignment. The table came from immunoSEQ multiplex PCR; TCRdb's copy has only in-frame clones and leaves some out. Among around 140,000 clones listed, approximately 78% were seen once. This clone was found a few times. The origin of this receptor is a woman between 50 and 59 years old who had recovered from COVID-19. The chain combines TRBV19 with TRBJ1-4; possible D gene TRBD1, 5 bases. What was sequenced was PBMCs or T cells enriched from blood (not recorded which). CDR3 in DNA: TGTGCCAGTAATCCGGACGGGGGTAATGAAAAACTGTTTTTT. It yields the protein CASNPDGGNEKLFF.